This TCR beta chain was recorded in a study of shared clonotypes between healthy human individuals. Germline V gene data show CDR1 as SQVTM and CDR2 as ANQGSEA. CDR3 length: 12 residues. Losses at the gene ends were 6 bases for V and 10 bases for J; bases not matched to a gene: 8. In the original analysis: Filtering differed because ImmunoSEQ produced junction-only sequences that carried no quality scores. Using immunoSEQ multiplex PCR, the repertoire was profiled, and TCRdb retains in-frame clones only, with some absent. V and J calls and clone size are copied from that table; D and trimming were computed from the DNA. Altogether under 550,000 clones are present, 96% being singletons, with the ten largest covering roughly 0.06%.

This sequence originates from a woman aged 30 to 39 in good health. The rearrangement uses TRBV29-1 and TRBJ2-1; 8 bases agree with TRBD2. Sequenced sample: naive CD4+ T cells sorted from blood. Subset described: CD45RA+ positively selected. CDR3 region: CSVAPTSGEQFF. CDR3 coding DNA: TGCAGCGTGGCCCCCACTAGCGGCGAGCAGTTCTTC.